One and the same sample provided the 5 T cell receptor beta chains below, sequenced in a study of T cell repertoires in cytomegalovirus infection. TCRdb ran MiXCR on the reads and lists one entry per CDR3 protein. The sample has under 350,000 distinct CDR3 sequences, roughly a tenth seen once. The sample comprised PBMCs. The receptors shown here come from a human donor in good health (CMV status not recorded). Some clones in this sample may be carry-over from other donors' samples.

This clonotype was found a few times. CDR3 coding DNA: TGTGCCAGCTGGACTAGCGGGGGGGCCCACAATGAGCAGTTCTTC. Translated: CASWTSGGAHNEQFF. The V and J genes are TRBV18 and TRBJ2-1, with 15 bases fitting TRBD2. The junction had 3 bases not matched to a gene; V was cut back by 7 bases and J by 5 bases. The CDR3 covers 15 residues. From germline, CDR1 is KGHSH and CDR2 LQKENI.

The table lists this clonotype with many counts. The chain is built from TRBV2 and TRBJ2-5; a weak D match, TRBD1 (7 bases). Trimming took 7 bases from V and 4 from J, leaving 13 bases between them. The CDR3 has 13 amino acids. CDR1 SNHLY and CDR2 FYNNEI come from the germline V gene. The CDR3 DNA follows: TGTGCCAGCATCGGACAGGAGGGAGAGACCCAGTACTTC. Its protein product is CASIGQEGETQYF.

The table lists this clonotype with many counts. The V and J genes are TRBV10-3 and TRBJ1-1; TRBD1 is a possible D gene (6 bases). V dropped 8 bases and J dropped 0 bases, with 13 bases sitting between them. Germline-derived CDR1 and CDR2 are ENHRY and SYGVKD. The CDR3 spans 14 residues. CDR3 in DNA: TGTGCCATCGCCGGGACAACGTTGAACACTGAAGCTTTCTTT. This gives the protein CAIAGTTLNTEAFF.

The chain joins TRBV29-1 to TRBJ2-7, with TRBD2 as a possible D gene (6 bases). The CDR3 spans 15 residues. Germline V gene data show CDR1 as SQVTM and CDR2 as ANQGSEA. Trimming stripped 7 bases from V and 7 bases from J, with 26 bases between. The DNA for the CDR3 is TGCAGCGAAACCGGGAGAGCCGATACGTGGGAAGAGCAGTACGTC. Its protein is CSETGRADTWEEQYV.

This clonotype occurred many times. The CDR3 nucleotides are TGTGCCAGCAGTCTAGCCTCTAGCGGGGGTCCCCTTCATACGCAGTATTTT. It is translated as CASSLASSGGPLHTQYF. The chain combines TRBV6-1 with TRBJ2-3; 10 bases line up with TRBD2. CDR3 length: 17 residues. J was trimmed by 7 bases and V by 5 bases; bases with no gene match: 15. Germline CDR1 reads MNHNS; CDR2 reads SASEGT.